This T cell receptor beta chain was documented in a study of Graves' ophthalmopathy and Graves' hyperthyroidism. As the template, RNA transcripts were used to amplify TCR beta CDR3 regions. The first-round RT-PCR employed HTBI primers together with the Qiagen OneStep RT-PCR kit. A multiplex PCR was then performed as the second round. TCRdb processed the multiplex PCR reads anew with MiXCR; each CDR3 protein has one entry. The table has about 660,000 distinct CDR3 sequences, roughly two fifths seen once. The PBMCs had their origin in approximately 10 ml of fresh peripheral blood. Germline values: CDR1 KGHSH, CDR2 LQKENI. Trimming left V 5 bases short and J 7 bases short, with 12 bases between. The CDR3 spans 13 residues.

The sequencing input was peripheral blood. This TCR was sampled from an adult man with Graves' ophthalmopathy. The chain combines TRBV18 with TRBJ1-5, with a tentative D call TRBD1 (6 bases). CDR3 nucleotides: TGTGCCAGCTCAACAGGGTTCGGGCAGCCCCAGCATTTT. Protein sequence: CASSTGFGQPQHF. Variable domain in full (rest from reference TRBV18 and TRBJ1-5): NAGVMQNPRHLVRRRGQEARLRCSPMKGHSHVYWYRQLPEEGLKFMVYLQKENIIDESGMPKERFSAEFPKEGPSILRIQQVVRGDSAAYFCASSTGFGQPQHFGDGTRLSIL.